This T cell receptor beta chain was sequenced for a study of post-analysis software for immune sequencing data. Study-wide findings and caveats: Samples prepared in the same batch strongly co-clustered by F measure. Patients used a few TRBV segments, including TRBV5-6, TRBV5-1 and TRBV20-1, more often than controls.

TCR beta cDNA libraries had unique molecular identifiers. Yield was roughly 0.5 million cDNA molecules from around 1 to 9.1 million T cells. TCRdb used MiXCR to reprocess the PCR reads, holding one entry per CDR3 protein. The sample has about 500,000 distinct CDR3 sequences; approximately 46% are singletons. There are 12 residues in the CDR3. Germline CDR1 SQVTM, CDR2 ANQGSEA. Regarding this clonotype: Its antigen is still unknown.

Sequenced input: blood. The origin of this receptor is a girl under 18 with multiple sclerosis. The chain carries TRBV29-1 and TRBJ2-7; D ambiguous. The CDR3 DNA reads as TGCTGCGGCGGACGGTCCTCCTACGAGCAGTACTTC. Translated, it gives CCGGRSSYEQYF.